Listed below are T cell receptor beta chains from one sample, sequenced in a study. One entry per CDR3 protein results from TCRdb running MiXCR on the 5' RACE reads. This table holds under 65,000 distinct CDR3 sequences, around 21% found once. What was sequenced was tumor-infiltrating Tregs sorted from the breast tumor. These receptors were obtained from a female donor with breast cancer. Each CDR3 is given with its conserved first and last residue. Fields, in order: clone size, J gene, D gene, V gene, CDR3 DNA, CDR3 protein. The D gene is left open where the match is weak. Rows give clone size only sometimes, using once, few, many, or a class for an expanded clone.

>-|TRBJ1-4|-|TRBV5-1
TGCGCCAGCAGCCTACACAGGGCCTCTAATGAAAAACTGTTTTTT
CASSLHRASNEKLFF
>few|TRBJ2-7|-|TRBV24-1
TGTGCCACCAGTACACAGTATGGGGAGCAGTACTTC
CATSTQYGEQYF
>-|TRBJ2-6|TRBD1|TRBV7-8
TGTGCCAGCAGCCTCTCCAGGGGGTTCTCTGGGGCCAACGTCCTGACTTTC
CASSLSRGFSGANVLTF
>few|TRBJ2-1|TRBD2|TRBV28
TGTGCCAGCAGGCCCGGCGGGAGCTCCTACAATGAGCAGTTCTTC
CASRPGGSSYNEQFF
>many|TRBJ1-4|TRBD1|TRBV20-1
TGCAGTGCTAGAGATCCAGGGGGCAGGGTTGATGAAAAACTGTTTTTT
CSARDPGGRVDEKLFF
>-|TRBJ1-2|-|TRBV3-1
TGTGCCAGCAGCCAACAGGCGGCCTATGGCTACACCTTC
CASSQQAAYGYTF
>-|TRBJ2-2|TRBD2|TRBV4-2
TGTGCCAGCAGCCCAATAGCGGGAGGTTGGACCGGGGAGCTGTTTTTT
CASSPIAGGWTGELFF
>many|TRBJ1-4|-|TRBV5-1
TGCGCCAGCAGCTTGGTGGCAGGTGGATATAGGGCTAATGAAAAACTGTTTTTT
CASSLVAGGYRANEKLFF
>few|TRBJ2-3|TRBD1|TRBV7-9
TGTGCCAGCAGTTGGGACAGGGGACCAGATACGCAGTATTTT
CASSWDRGPDTQYF
>-|TRBJ2-3|-|TRBV20-1
TGCAGTGCCCCAACAGGGACAGATACGCAGTATTTT
CSAPTGTDTQYF
>few|TRBJ2-7|TRBD1|TRBV10-3
TGTGCCATCAGTGGGACAGGCGATTTTTCTTACGAGCAGTACTTC
CAISGTGDFSYEQYF
>once|TRBJ1-2|TRBD1|TRBV5-6
TGTGCCAGCGGGACAGGGCCATATGGCTACACCTTC
CASGTGPYGYTF
>-|TRBJ1-1|-|TRBV7-2
TGTGCCAGCAGCTTAGGGGGCAGGGATCAAGCTTTCTTT
CASSLGGRDQAFF
>few|TRBJ2-3|-|TRBV6-6
TGTGCCAGCAGTCGATCAGATACGCAGTATTTT
CASSRSDTQYF
>-|TRBJ2-3|-|TRBV12-3/TRBV12-4
TGTGCCAGCAGTTTAGGGGGCGCTACGACTTGGTATTTT
CASSLGGATTWYF
>many|TRBJ1-5|TRBD1|TRBV20-1
TGCAGTGCTAGAGAACAGGGGCGTACAAATCAGCCCCAGCATTTT
CSAREQGRTNQPQHF
>few|TRBJ2-2|-|TRBV29-1
TGCAGCGTTGAAAGGCACAACTACGGGGAGCTGTTTTTT
CSVERHNYGELFF
>few|TRBJ2-5|TRBD2|TRBV6-6
TGTGCCAGCACCATGGGGGAGGGAGGGACCCAGTACTTC
CASTMGEGGTQYF
>-|TRBJ2-7|-|TRBV29-1
TGCAGCGCCGAGGGAGGACAACCCTACGAGCAGTACTTC
CSAEGGQPYEQYF
>many|TRBJ1-2|TRBD1|TRBV12-3/TRBV12-4
TGTGCCAGCAAGCGAAGGACAGGGGGCACCTATGGCTACACCTTC
CASKRRTGGTYGYTF
>-|TRBJ1-2|-|TRBV25-1
TGTGCCAGCAGTGAGGTGTCCCACCGCTCTGGCTACACCTTC
CASSEVSHRSGYTF
>few|TRBJ2-1|TRBD1|TRBV2
TGTGCCAGCACCTTTAACAGGGGAACCTACAATGAGCAGTTCTTC
CASTFNRGTYNEQFF
>-|TRBJ2-5|-|TRBV20-1
TGCAGTGCTAGTAGGGGGGGTGACAGGGAGACCCAGTACTTC
CSASRGGDRETQYF
>-|TRBJ1-2|-|TRBV24-1
TGTGCCACCAGTGATCCCGACGGAAACTATGGCTACACCTTC
CATSDPDGNYGYTF
>many|TRBJ2-5|TRBD1|TRBV4-2
TGTGCCAGCAGCCCACTAATATCAGGGGGCCAAGAGACCCAGTACTTC
CASSPLISGGQETQYF
>-|TRBJ1-4|-|TRBV3-1
TGTGCCACCGGCCAAGGGGGAAGTGCAACTAATGAAAAACTGTTTTTT
CATGQGGSATNEKLFF
>few|TRBJ2-1|-|TRBV5-1
TGCGCCAGCAGCTTTGGAGGACCCAATGAGCAGTTCTTC
CASSFGGPNEQFF
>-|TRBJ1-1|-|TRBV20-1
TGCAGTGCTAGAGATGCCACTGAAGCTTTCTTT
CSARDATEAFF
>-|TRBJ2-2|-|TRBV20-1
TGCAGTGCCCCGAAGGCCGCGAACACCGGGGAGCTGTTTTTT
CSAPKAANTGELFF
>-|TRBJ2-7|TRBD2|TRBV6-2/TRBV6-3
TGTGCCAGCAGTTCCCCCATCCTCGGGACTAGCGGGAGACTGTACGAGCAGTACTTC
CASSSPILGTSGRLYEQYF
>-|TRBJ1-1|-|TRBV12-3/TRBV12-4
TGTGCCAGCAGTTTCCCACAGGGATTAAGGTCTGAAGCTTTCTTT
CASSFPQGLRSEAFF
>many|TRBJ1-5|-|TRBV20-1
TGCAGTGCTAGAGAAGGTGGTAGGTCCCAGCATTTT
CSAREGGRSQHF
>many|TRBJ1-1|-|TRBV7-9
TGTGCCAGCAGCTTAGCTCCCCCAGGTTCCACTGAAGCTTTCTTT
CASSLAPPGSTEAFF
>few|TRBJ1-6|-|TRBV11-2
TGTGCCAGCAGCTTAGGAGGAGGGATTGATTCACCCCTCCACTTT
CASSLGGGIDSPLHF
>few|TRBJ2-2|TRBD2|TRBV4-2
TGTGCCAGCAGCCAACTAGCTAGCGGGTCCGGGGAGCTGTTTTTT
CASSQLASGSGELFF
>-|TRBJ2-2|-|TRBV5-1
TGCGCCGGCAGCCTCGGGGTCCTCTCGAGGGAGCTGTTTTTT
CAGSLGVLSRELFF
>-|TRBJ2-2|TRBD2|TRBV20-1
TGCAGTGCCCGTAAGGGCGGGAGGCTGAACACCGGGGAGCTGTTTTTT
CSARKGGRLNTGELFF
>-|TRBJ2-3|-|TRBV4-3
TGCGCCAGCCGACCCTTAAGGGGGGACGCTACGCAGTATTTT
CASRPLRGDATQYF
>many|TRBJ1-2|-|TRBV7-9
TGTGCCAGCAGCCGGGACGGCCTCAATGGCTACACCTTC
CASSRDGLNGYTF
>many|TRBJ1-6|-|TRBV5-1
TGCGCCAGCAGCTCCCTGGGACACGATAATTCACCCCTCCACTTT
CASSSLGHDNSPLHF
>few|TRBJ2-7|TRBD2|TRBV7-2
TGTGCCAGCAGCTTAGCACTAGCGGGAGAAGAGCAGTACTTC
CASSLALAGEEQYF
>few|TRBJ2-1|-|TRBV11-2
TGTGCCAGCAGCTCCCAATCTTGGGAGCAGTTCTTC
CASSSQSWEQFF
>few|TRBJ2-2|-|TRBV7-9
TGTGCCAGCAGCTTTTACGGGGAGCTGTTTTTT
CASSFYGELFF
>once|TRBJ2-1|-|TRBV20-1
TGCAGTACTACCCGGGCCCCGCAGGCCCTTGGTGAGCAGTTCTTC
CSTTRAPQALGEQFF
>many|TRBJ2-3|TRBD2|TRBV6-2/TRBV6-3
TGTGCCAGCAGGGCGGGAGTTCCAGATACGCAGTATTTT
CASRAGVPDTQYF
>many|TRBJ1-1|-|TRBV7-3
TGTGCCAGCAGAGGCCTCGCCACTGAAGCTTTCTTT
CASRGLATEAFF
>-|TRBJ1-5|-|TRBV2
TGTGCCAGCAGTGAAGCGGAACAGCCCCAGCATTTT
CASSEAEQPQHF
>-|TRBJ2-1|-|TRBV15
TGTGCCACCAGCAGGCCGGGTAAGGATAACAATGAGCAGTTCTTC
CATSRPGKDNNEQFF
>-|TRBJ1-2|TRBD1|TRBV6-5
TGTGTCAGCAGCCAAACCGGGACAGAGATTAGTAACTATGGCTACACCTTC
CVSSQTGTEISNYGYTF
>many|TRBJ2-7|TRBD1|TRBV6-5
TGTGCCAGCAGTTCCCCCGACAGGGGGCTATACGAGCAGTACTTC
CASSSPDRGLYEQYF
>-|TRBJ1-5|-|TRBV29-1
TGCATCGTTGAAATCCCAGGCCAGCCCCAGCATTTT
CIVEIPGQPQHF
>-|TRBJ1-1|TRBD1|TRBV7-9
TGTGCCAGCAGCCGTGGACAGGCTGGAAGTACTGAAGCTTTCTTT
CASSRGQAGSTEAFF
>-|TRBJ2-3|-|TRBV7-3
TGTGCCAGCAGCCCTTCTAGCACAGATACGCAGTATTTT
CASSPSSTDTQYF
>few|TRBJ2-1|TRBD2|TRBV24-1
TGTGCCACCAGTGTAGCGGGAGGCCCGGGAAATGAGCAGTTCTTC
CATSVAGGPGNEQFF